One and the same sample provided the 2 T cell receptor beta chains below, sequenced in a study of blood T cell repertoires in COVID-19. Sequenced by immunoSEQ multiplex PCR; TCRdb stores in-frame clones only, minus some. This sample has approximately 210,000 clones; approximately 90% occur once, and the top ten carry about 4.4%. Material for sequencing was peripheral blood. All receptors derive from a human donor in a cohort sampled during active COVID-19.

This chain joins TRBV5-1 and TRBJ1-6; the D is unclear. The CDR3 covers 15 residues. In germline, CDR1 is SGHRS, CDR2 YFSETQ. Trimming shortened V by 0 bases and J by 9 bases, and 13 bases separated the two germline ends. CDR3 sequence reads: CASSLVGEGSSPLHF. DNA of the CDR3: TGCGCCAGCAGCTTGGTCGGGGAAGGGAGTTCACCCCTCCACTTT. Full variable domain (outside the CDR3, taken from reference TRBV5-1 and TRBJ1-6): KAGVTQTPRYLIKTRGQQVTLSCSPISGHRSVSWYQQTPGQGLQFLFEYFSETQRNKGNFPGRFSGRQFSNSRSEMNVSTLELGDSALYLCASSLVGEGSSPLHFGNGTRLTVT.

A remark on this clone: No DNA is shown, since the ends of the CDR3 on it are uncertain; the CDR3 is the one TCRdb lists. The chain recombines TRBV6-5 with TRBJ1-6; the table's D call TRBD1 went unverified against the DNA. Germline values: CDR1 MNHEY, CDR2 SVGAGI. Ends included, the CDR3 has 16 residues. The CDR3 region is CASSSSGRTYNSPLHF.